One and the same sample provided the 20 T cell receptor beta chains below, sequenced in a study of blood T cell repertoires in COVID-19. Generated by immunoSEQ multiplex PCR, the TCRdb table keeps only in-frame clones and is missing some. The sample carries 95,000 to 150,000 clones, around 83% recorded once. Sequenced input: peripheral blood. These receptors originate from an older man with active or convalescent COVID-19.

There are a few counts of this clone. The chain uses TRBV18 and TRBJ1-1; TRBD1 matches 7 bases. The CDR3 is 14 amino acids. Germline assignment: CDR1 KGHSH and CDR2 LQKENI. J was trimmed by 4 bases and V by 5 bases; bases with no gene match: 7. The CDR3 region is CASSGTGASTEAFF. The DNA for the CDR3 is TGTGCCAGCTCAGGTACAGGGGCCAGCACTGAAGCTTTCTTT.

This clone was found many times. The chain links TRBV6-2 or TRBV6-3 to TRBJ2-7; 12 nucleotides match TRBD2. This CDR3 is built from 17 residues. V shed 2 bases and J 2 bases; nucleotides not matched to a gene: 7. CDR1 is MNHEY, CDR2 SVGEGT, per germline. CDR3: CASSYPIGLAGTYEQYF. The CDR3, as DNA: TGTGCCAGCAGTTACCCTATTGGACTAGCGGGAACCTACGAGCAGTACTTC.

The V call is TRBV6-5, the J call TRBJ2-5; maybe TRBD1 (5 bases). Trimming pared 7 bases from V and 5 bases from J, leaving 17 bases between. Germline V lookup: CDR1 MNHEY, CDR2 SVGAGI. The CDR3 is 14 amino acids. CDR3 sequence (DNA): TGTGCCAGCACCGAAGTGGCAGGGTGGGAGACCCAGTACTTC. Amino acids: CASTEVAGWETQYF.

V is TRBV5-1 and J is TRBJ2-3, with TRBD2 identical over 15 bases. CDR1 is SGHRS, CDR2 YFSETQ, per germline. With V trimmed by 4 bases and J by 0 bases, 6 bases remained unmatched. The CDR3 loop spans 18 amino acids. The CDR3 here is CASSIGTSGGPSTDTQYF. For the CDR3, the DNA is TGCGCCAGCAGCATCGGGACTAGCGGGGGGCCCAGCACAGATACGCAGTATTTT.

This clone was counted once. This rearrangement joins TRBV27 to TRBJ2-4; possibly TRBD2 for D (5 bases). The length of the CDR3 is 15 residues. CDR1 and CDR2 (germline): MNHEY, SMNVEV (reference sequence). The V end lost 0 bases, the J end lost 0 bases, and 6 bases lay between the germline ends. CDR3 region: CASSLSGRAKNIQYF. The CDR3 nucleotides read TGTGCCAGCAGTTTATCTGGGAGAGCCAAAAACATTCAGTACTTC.

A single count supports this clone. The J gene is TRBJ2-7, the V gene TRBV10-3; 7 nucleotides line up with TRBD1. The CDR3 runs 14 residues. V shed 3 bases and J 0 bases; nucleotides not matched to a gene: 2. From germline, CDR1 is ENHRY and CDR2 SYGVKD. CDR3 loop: CAISDRQGSYEQYF. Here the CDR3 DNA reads TGTGCCATCAGTGACCGACAGGGCTCCTACGAGCAGTACTTC.

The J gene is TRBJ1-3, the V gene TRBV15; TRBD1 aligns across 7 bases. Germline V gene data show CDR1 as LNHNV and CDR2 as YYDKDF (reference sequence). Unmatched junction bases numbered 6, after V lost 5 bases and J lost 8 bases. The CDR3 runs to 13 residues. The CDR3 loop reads CATSLDRVDTIYF. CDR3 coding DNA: TGTGCCACCAGCCTTGACAGGGTAGACACCATATATTTT.

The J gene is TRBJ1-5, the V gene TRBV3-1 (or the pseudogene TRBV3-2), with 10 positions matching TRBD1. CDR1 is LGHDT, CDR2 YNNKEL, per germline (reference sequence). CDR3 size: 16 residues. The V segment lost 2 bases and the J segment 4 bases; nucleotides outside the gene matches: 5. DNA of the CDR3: TGTGCCAGCAGCCAATTCGGACAGGGGGGAAATCAGCCCCAGCATTTT. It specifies CASSQFGQGGNQPQHF.

The CDR3 spells CATSRGAHTEAFF. The CDR3 DNA sequence: TGTGCCACCAGCAGGGGAGCTCACACTGAAGCTTTCTTT. The genes are TRBV15 and TRBJ1-1; no clear D gene. This CDR3 has 13 residues. CDR1 is LNHNV and CDR2 is YYDKDF in the germline V gene (reference sequence). V shed 3 bases and J shed 3 bases, with 8 bases lying between them.

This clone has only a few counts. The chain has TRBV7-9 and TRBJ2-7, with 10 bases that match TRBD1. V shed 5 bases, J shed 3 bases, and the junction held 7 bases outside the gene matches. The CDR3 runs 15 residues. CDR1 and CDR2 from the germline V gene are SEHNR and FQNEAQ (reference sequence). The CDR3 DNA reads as TGTGCCAGCAGCGATGGGACAGGGGAAGTCTACGAGCAGTACTTC. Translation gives CASSDGTGEVYEQYF.

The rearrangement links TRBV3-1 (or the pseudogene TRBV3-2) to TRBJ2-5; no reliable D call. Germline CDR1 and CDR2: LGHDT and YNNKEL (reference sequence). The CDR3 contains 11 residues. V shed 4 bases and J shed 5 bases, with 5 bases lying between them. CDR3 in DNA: TGTGCCAGCAGCCTCCTCGAGACCCAGTACTTC. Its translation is CASSLLETQYF.

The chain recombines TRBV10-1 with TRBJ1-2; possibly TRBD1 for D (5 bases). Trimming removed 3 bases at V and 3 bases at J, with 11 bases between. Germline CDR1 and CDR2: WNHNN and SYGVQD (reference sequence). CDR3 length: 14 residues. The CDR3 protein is CASSDRGGDYGYTF. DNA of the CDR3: TGCGCCAGCAGTGACCGGGGAGGGGACTATGGCTACACCTTC.

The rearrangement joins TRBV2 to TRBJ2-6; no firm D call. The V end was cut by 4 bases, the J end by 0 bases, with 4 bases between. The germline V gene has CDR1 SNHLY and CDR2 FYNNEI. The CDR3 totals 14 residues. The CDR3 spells CASSGLSGANVLTF. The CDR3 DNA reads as TGTGCCAGCAGTGGACTCTCTGGGGCCAACGTCCTGACTTTC.

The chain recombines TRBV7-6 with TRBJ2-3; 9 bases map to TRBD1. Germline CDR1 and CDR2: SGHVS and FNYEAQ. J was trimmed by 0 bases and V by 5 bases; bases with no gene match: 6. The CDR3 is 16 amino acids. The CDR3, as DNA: TGTGCCAGCAGCCCCCGACAGGGGGGAAGCACAGATACGCAGTATTTT. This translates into CASSPRQGGSTDTQYF.

The CDR3 spells CASSLGRQGLNYGYTF. The CDR3, as DNA: TGTGCCAGCAGTTTGGGGAGACAGGGGCTTAACTATGGCTACACCTTC. The chain couples TRBV27 to TRBJ1-2; 8 bases match TRBD1. The germline gives CDR1 MNHEY, CDR2 SMNVEV (reference sequence). The CDR3 has 16 residues. V was pared by 3 bases and J by 1 base, with 7 bases of the junction left unmatched.

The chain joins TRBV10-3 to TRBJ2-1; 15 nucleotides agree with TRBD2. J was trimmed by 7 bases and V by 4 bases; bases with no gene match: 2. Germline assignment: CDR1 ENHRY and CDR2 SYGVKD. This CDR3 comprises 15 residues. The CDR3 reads CAISGTSGGGNEQFF. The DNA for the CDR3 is TGTGCCATCAGTGGGACTAGCGGGGGGGGTAATGAGCAGTTCTTC.

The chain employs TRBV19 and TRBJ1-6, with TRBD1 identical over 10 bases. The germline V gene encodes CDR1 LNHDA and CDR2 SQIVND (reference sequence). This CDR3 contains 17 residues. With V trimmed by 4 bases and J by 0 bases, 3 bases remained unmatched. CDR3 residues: CASSKTGGASYNSPLHF. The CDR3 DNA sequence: TGTGCCAGTAGTAAGACAGGGGGCGCCTCCTATAATTCACCCCTCCACTTT.

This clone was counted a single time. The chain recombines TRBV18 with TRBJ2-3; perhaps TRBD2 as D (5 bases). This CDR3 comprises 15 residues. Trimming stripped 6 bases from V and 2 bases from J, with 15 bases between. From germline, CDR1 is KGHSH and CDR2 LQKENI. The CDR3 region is CASSLTGYSTDTQYF. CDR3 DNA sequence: TGTGCCAGCTCTCTTACGGGGTATTCCACAGATACGCAGTATTTT.

The CDR3 region is CASSTTGSGNTQYF. Here the CDR3 DNA reads TGTGCCAGCAGTACAACAGGGTCCGGAAATACGCAGTATTTT. V is TRBV6-2 or TRBV6-3 and J is TRBJ2-3; perhaps TRBD1 as D (6 bases). The ends were cut back, 5 bases at V and 7 bases at J, with 16 bases in the middle. CDR3 length equals 14 residues. From germline, CDR1 is MNHEY and CDR2 SVGEGT.

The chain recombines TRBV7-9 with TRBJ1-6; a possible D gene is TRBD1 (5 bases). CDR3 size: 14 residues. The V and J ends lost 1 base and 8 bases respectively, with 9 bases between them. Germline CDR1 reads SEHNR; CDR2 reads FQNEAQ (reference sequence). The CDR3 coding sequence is TGTGCCAGCAGCTTAGGGGGGGATTATTCACCCCTCCACTTT. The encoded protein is CASSLGGDYSPLHF.